The text below deals with one T cell receptor (beta chain). Germline V gene data show CDR1 as SGHRS and CDR2 as YFSETQ. The CDR3 covers 16 residues. V trimming: 1 base; J trimming: 1 base; junction bases outside the gene matches: 6. Original analysis: In the immunoSEQ data, sequences were junction-only and lacked quality scores, so filtering differed. Assay: immunoSEQ multiplex PCR; the TCRdb copy retains only in-frame clones and omits some. That table is the source of V, J and clone size, and D and trimming were worked out from the DNA. This table has over a million clones, around 76% appearing once. This sample was included in a study of shared clonotypes between healthy human individuals.

This clonotype was sampled from a man younger than 35 in good health. The sequencing input was memory CD4+ T cells sorted from blood. Subset in this sample: CD45RA-negative fraction. The gene calls are TRBV5-1 and TRBJ1-1, with TRBD1 identical over 8 bases. The CDR3 sequence is CASSLRPTGANTEAFF. Here the CDR3 DNA reads TGCGCCAGCAGCTTGAGACCGACAGGGGCGAACACTGAAGCTTTCTTT.